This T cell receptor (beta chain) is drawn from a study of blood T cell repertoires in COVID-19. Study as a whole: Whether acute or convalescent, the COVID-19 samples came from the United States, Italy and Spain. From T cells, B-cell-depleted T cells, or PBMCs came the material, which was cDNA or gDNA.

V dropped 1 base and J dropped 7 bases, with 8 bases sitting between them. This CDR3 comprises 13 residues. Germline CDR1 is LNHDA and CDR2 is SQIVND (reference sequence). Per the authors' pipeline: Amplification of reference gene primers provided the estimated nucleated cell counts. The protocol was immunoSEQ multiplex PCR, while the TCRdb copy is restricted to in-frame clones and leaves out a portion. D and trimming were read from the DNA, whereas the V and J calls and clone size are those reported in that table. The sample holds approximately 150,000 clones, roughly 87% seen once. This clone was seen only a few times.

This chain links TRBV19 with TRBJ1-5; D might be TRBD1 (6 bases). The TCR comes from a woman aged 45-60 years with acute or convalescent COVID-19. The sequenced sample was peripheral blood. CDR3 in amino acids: CASSIGGQQPQHF. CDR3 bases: TGTGCCAGTAGTATAGGGGGGCAGCAGCCCCAGCATTTT.